This T cell receptor (beta chain) was observed in a study of early stage breast cancer tumors. As concerns this clone: What it binds is unknown.

Assay: immunoSEQ multiplex PCR; the TCRdb copy retains only in-frame clones and omits some. The sample shows about 70,000 clones, less than 90% of them seen only once. The CDR3 spans 14 residues. Trimming removed 7 bases at V and 7 bases at J, with 16 bases between. From germline, CDR1 is LNHDA and CDR2 SQIVND (reference sequence). Study conclusions and caveats: Blood repertoires resembled normal breast more than tumor.

The chain joins TRBV19 to TRBJ2-2; perhaps D is TRBD1 or TRBD2 (6 bases each). The receptor comes from a person aged 40 to 50 with breast cancer. Sequencing input: blood. The CDR3 DNA follows: TGTGCCAGTAATGGGGGCGGGACGGGCGGGGAGCTGTTTTTT. Protein sequence: CASNGGGTGGELFF.